A single sample is the source of the 8 T cell receptor beta chains below, sequenced in a study of blood T cell repertoires in COVID-19. This table comes from immunoSEQ multiplex PCR, and its TCRdb copy is limited to in-frame clones, with some not included. The sample gives roughly 70,000 clones, 90% of which show up once; 0.52% is in the top ten. Sequenced: peripheral blood. The receptors come from a man aged 50 or older with COVID-19, enrolled during active disease.

The CDR3 sequence is CASSFTVQQPQHF. The DNA of the CDR3 is TGTGCCAGCAGTTTCACCGTTCAGCAGCCCCAGCATTTT. This chain joins TRBV28 and TRBJ1-5, with D unclear. The germline V and J ends were trimmed by 3 bases and 7 bases, with 10 bases remaining between them. This CDR3 has 13 amino acids. CDR1 and CDR2 from the germline V gene are MDHEN and SYDVKM.

V is TRBV4-1 and J is TRBJ1-4, with TRBD1 matching 8 bases. The CDR3 length is 15 residues. The germline gives CDR1 MGHRA, CDR2 YSYEKL. J was trimmed by 8 bases and V by 6 bases; bases with no gene match: 11. The CDR3 here is CASSSPDRDNEKLFF. Written as DNA, the CDR3 is TGCGCCAGCAGTTCTCCGGACAGGGATAACGAAAAACTGTTTTTT.

The gene calls are TRBV11-2 and TRBJ1-1; D is unresolved. V dropped 1 base and J dropped 0 bases, with 3 bases sitting between them. The CDR3 runs to 13 residues. Germline assignment: CDR1 SGHAT and CDR2 FQNNGV. The CDR3 loop reads CASSLAMNTEAFF. The CDR3 coding sequence is TGTGCCAGCAGCTTAGCTATGAACACTGAAGCTTTCTTT.

The rearrangement joins TRBV7-9 to TRBJ1-1; D unresolved. This CDR3 is built from 14 residues. V gave up 3 bases and J gave up 1 base, with 9 bases separating them. Germline assignment: CDR1 SEHNR and CDR2 FQNEAQ (reference sequence). The chain's CDR3 is CASSFSGRNTEAFF. CDR3 nucleotides: TGTGCCAGCAGCTTTTCGGGGAGGAACACTGAAGCTTTCTTT.

The rearrangement joins TRBV6-5 to TRBJ1-2, with 9 bases identical to TRBD1. The CDR3 covers 14 residues. CDR1 MNHEY and CDR2 SVGAGI come from the germline V gene. Trimming at V came to 5 bases and at J to 4 bases, leaving 5 bases not matched to a gene. The CDR3 nucleotides read TGTGCCAGCAGTACGGGACAGGGCCTCTATGGCTACACCTTC. Translation: CASSTGQGLYGYTF.

This chain joins TRBV19 and TRBJ1-2, with D hard to call. The CDR3 is 13 amino acids. Trimming left V 7 bases short and J 2 bases short, with 11 bases between. Germline CDR1 and CDR2: LNHDA and SQIVND (reference sequence). The CDR3 sequence: CASTEEWNYGYTF. In nucleotides, the CDR3 is TGTGCCAGTACCGAGGAGTGGAACTATGGCTACACCTTC. The full variable domain, rest sourced from reference TRBV19 and TRBJ1-2, is DGGITQSPKYLFRKEGQNVTLSCEQNLNHDAMYWYRQDPGQGLRLIYYSQIVNDFQKGDIAEGYSVSREKKESFPLTVTSAQKNPTAFYLCASTEEWNYGYTFGSGTRLTVV.

The rearrangement uses TRBV2 and TRBJ2-5; TRBD1 agrees at 10 bases. V dropped 7 bases and J dropped 0; count of bases not matched to a gene: 17. There are 19 residues in the CDR3. Per germline, CDR1 SNHLY and CDR2 FYNNEI. The CDR3 region has the DNA TGTGCCAGCAATTTTGGGGACAGGGGCTTGCTAGCGGACCAAGAGACCCAGTACTTC. Translation gives CASNFGDRGLLADQETQYF.

This rearrangement joins TRBV12-5 to TRBJ2-5; no clear D gene. Per the germline V gene, CDR1 is LGHNT and CDR2 is FRNRAP. This CDR3 comprises 13 residues. The V end lost 3 bases, the J end lost 1 base, and 6 bases lay between the germline ends. The CDR3 region is CASGFPGQETQYF. The CDR3 DNA is TGTGCTAGTGGTTTTCCGGGCCAAGAGACCCAGTACTTC. The full variable domain, with the rest looked up from reference TRBV12-5 and TRBJ2-5, is DARVTQTPRHKVTEMGQEVTMRCQPILGHNTVFWYRQTMMQGLELLAYFRNRAPLDDSGMPKDRFSAEMPDATLATLKIQPSEPRDSAVYFCASGFPGQETQYFGPGTRLLVL.